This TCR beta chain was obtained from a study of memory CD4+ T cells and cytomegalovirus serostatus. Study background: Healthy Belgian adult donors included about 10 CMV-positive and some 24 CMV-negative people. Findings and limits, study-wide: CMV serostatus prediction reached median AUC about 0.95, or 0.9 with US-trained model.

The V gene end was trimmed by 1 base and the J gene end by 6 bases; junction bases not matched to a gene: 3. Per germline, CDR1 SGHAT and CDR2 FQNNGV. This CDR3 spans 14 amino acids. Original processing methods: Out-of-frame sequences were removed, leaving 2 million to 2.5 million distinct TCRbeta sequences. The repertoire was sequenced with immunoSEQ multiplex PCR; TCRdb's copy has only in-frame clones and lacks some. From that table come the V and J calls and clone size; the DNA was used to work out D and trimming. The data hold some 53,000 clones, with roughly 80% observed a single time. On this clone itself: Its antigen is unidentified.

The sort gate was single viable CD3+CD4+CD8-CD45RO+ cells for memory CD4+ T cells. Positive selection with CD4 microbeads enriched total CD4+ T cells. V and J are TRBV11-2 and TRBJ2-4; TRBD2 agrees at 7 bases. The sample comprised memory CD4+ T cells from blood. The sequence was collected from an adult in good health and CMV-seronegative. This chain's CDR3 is CASSLAGEGNIQYF. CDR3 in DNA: TGTGCCAGCAGCTTAGCGGGGGAGGGAAACATTCAGTACTTC.